Listed here are 16 T cell receptor beta chains from one sample, sequenced in a study of identical twins (dated by TCRdb to the mid-2010s). The receptor library was made with 5' RACE. Instrument on record: Illumina HiSeq 2000. TCRdb reworked the public reads: Q25 trimming with fastp, MiXCR clone assembly, productive beta chains retained. Duplicate CDR3 protein sequences are folded into a single record with the most common DNA and genes. In this sample the table shows around 290,000 distinct CDR3 sequences, just under 9.5% of which occur a single time. The ten largest clones represent under 7.5% of the sample. This sample also appeared in a second study, on yellow fever vaccine responses in identical twins.

The sequencing input was CD8+ T cells sorted from blood. The receptors stem from a woman younger than 30 in good health.

There are many counts of this clonotype. The J gene is TRBJ2-3, the V gene TRBV10-3, with D unclear. V lost 0 bases and J 9 bases, leaving 10 bases between the germline ends. This CDR3 has 13 amino acids. Germline V gene data show CDR1 as ENHRY and CDR2 as SYGVKD. The CDR3 spells CAISESVWITQYF. The CDR3 DNA reads TGTGCCATCAGTGAGTCGGTCTGGATCACGCAGTATTTT.

The genes are TRBV3-1 and TRBJ2-7; D is uncertain. V lost 3 bases and J lost 5, with 8 bases in between. Germline-derived CDR1 and CDR2 are LGHDT and YNNKEL (reference sequence). The CDR3 has 12 residues. As DNA, the CDR3 is TGTGCCAGCAGCCAGTTATGGAACGAGCAGTACTTC. Protein sequence: CASSQLWNEQYF.

A few counts support this clonotype. The chain joins TRBV5-1 to TRBJ2-2; D remains unclear. Germline CDR1 is SGHRS and CDR2 is YFSETQ. Deletions cut 1 base from V and 4 bases from J, with 11 bases between. This CDR3 comprises 15 residues. In nucleotides, the CDR3 is TGCGCCAGCAGCTTGTTTGGGCCGCTCACCGGGGAGCTGTTTTTT. Protein product: CASSLFGPLTGELFF.

This clonotype is medium-sized within its sample. The chain recombines TRBV3-1 with TRBJ2-7; TRBD2 agrees at 13 bases. CDR1 and CDR2 from the germline V gene are LGHDT and YNNKEL (reference sequence). This CDR3 contains 14 residues. The ends lost 4 bases at V and 5 bases at J; junction bases unmatched: 2. CDR3 coding DNA: TGTGCCAGCAGCCCCGGACTAGCGGGAGACGAGCAGTACTTC. It yields the protein CASSPGLAGDEQYF.

The chain has TRBV5-6 and TRBJ1-4, with a tentative D call TRBD1 (6 bases). V shed 2 bases and J shed 0 bases, with 23 bases lying between them. The germline V gene encodes CDR1 SGHDT and CDR2 YYEEEE. There are 20 residues in the CDR3. CDR3 region: CASSLQFPGQRFTTNEKLFF. CDR3 bases: TGTGCCAGCAGCTTACAGTTTCCAGGACAGAGATTTACAACTAATGAAAAACTGTTTTTT.

This clonotype was counted ten times or more. V usage is TRBV15 and J usage is TRBJ2-3; no firm D call. The germline gives CDR1 LNHNV, CDR2 YYDKDF (reference sequence). The CDR3 has 15 amino acids. Trimming removed 1 base from V and 4 bases from J, with 12 bases in between. For the CDR3, the DNA is TGTGCCACCAGCAGAGGAGTACCGAATTCAGATACGCAGTATTTT. Protein: CATSRGVPNSDTQYF.

This clonotype was picked up a small number of times. The chain links TRBV29-1 to TRBJ2-2; perhaps TRBD2 as D (6 bases). This CDR3 has 16 residues. Germline CDR1 and CDR2: SQVTM and ANQGSEA. Between the trimmed V and J ends, which lost 7 bases and 1 base, there was a span of 19 bases. The chain's CDR3 is CSAGGGNRQNTGELFF. Here the CDR3 DNA reads TGCAGCGCTGGGGGAGGCAATCGACAGAACACCGGGGAGCTGTTTTTT.

This clonotype was observed a few times. V usage is TRBV3-1 and J usage is TRBJ2-7; D is uncertain. Germline CDR1 and CDR2: LGHDT and YNNKEL (reference sequence). Trimming took 1 base from V and 0 from J, leaving 10 bases between them. There are 15 residues in the CDR3. CDR3 residues: CASSQAEPLSYEQYF. DNA for the CDR3: TGTGCCAGCAGCCAAGCGGAACCACTCTCCTACGAGCAGTACTTC.

This clonotype was seen only a few times. This chain joins TRBV5-6 and TRBJ2-7; no reliable D call. Trimming cost V 4 bases and J 4 bases, with 9 bases left between them. Germline V gives CDR1 SGHDT, CDR2 YYEEEE. The CDR3 sequence is 12 residues long. The CDR3 region has the DNA TGTGCCAGCAGCACCGACGGGTACGAGCAGTACTTC. Amino acid sequence: CASSTDGYEQYF. The full variable domain, its missing parts supplied by reference TRBV5-6 and TRBJ2-7, is DAGVTQSPTHLIKTRGQQVTLRCSPKSGHDTVSWYQQALGQGPQFIFQYYEEEERQRGNFPDRFSGHQFPNYSSELNVNALLLGDSALYLCASSTDGYEQYFGPGTRLTVT.

This clonotype was seen ten or more times. The chain couples TRBV6-5 to TRBJ2-3, with D unclear. The ends were cut back, 1 base at V and 14 bases at J, with 13 bases in the middle. The CDR3 extends over 12 amino acids. The V gene's germline CDR1 is MNHEY and CDR2 SVGAGI. CDR3 protein: CASSYWNERWYF. The CDR3 bases are TGTGCCAGCAGTTACTGGAACGAAAGATGGTATTTT.

The chain couples TRBV2 to TRBJ1-4; 12 positions match TRBD1. V lost 4 bases to trimming and J lost 0 bases; unmatched junction nucleotides: 9. CDR3 size: 19 residues. Per germline, CDR1 SNHLY and CDR2 FYNNEI. DNA for the CDR3: TGTGCCAGCAGTGGGCCCGGGACAGGGGGCAGGTCAACTAATGAAAAACTGTTTTTT. It specifies CASSGPGTGGRSTNEKLFF.

The sample holds a few counts of this clonotype. The chain links TRBV7-9 to TRBJ2-7; 7 nucleotides match TRBD1. Germline lookup yields CDR1 SEHNR and CDR2 FQNEAQ (reference sequence). V gave up 3 bases and J gave up 3 bases; unmatched junction bases: 11. The CDR3 consists of 16 residues. The CDR3 region has the DNA TGTGCCAGCAGCTTGTCTAAGACAGGGCCAGTCTACGAGCAGTACTTC. Translated, it gives CASSLSKTGPVYEQYF.

This clonotype was seen repeatedly, ten times or more. V and J are TRBV4-1 and TRBJ2-2; D remains unclear. The germline gives CDR1 MGHRA, CDR2 YSYEKL. CDR3 length: 12 amino acids. Deletions cut 4 bases from V and 7 bases from J, with 7 bases between. CDR3 protein: CASSPQVGELFF. In nucleotides, the CDR3 is TGCGCCAGCAGCCCCCAGGTCGGGGAGCTGTTTTTT.

This clonotype was recorded a few times. The chain links TRBV28 to TRBJ2-3; 9 nucleotides agree with TRBD1. V was clipped by 7 bases and J by 5 bases; unmatched bases: 13. CDR3 size: 16 residues. Germline assignment: CDR1 MDHEN and CDR2 SYDVKM. The CDR3 sequence: CASMTPPGQGLDTQYF. CDR3 DNA sequence: TGTGCCAGCATGACTCCGCCGGGACAGGGACTAGATACGCAGTATTTT.

This clonotype was picked up many times. This sequence joins TRBV7-9 and TRBJ1-2; the D is unclear. V lost 4 bases, J lost 5 bases, and 17 bases lay in between. The CDR3 is 15 residues long. Germline values: CDR1 SEHNR, CDR2 FQNEAQ (reference sequence). The CDR3 region is CASSSPLTPPYGYTF. In DNA form, the CDR3 reads TGTGCCAGCAGCTCCCCCCTGACGCCCCCGTATGGCTACACCTTC.

This clonotype was detected ten times or more. The chain uses TRBV27 and TRBJ2-1; D remains ambiguous. The CDR3 has 20 amino acids. Germline CDR1 and CDR2: MNHEY and SMNVEV (reference sequence). Trimming stripped 4 bases from V and 2 bases from J, with 27 bases between. The DNA of the CDR3 is TGTGCCAGCAGTTCGTCCGGGCCAAGACCGCCGGATTTCGCCTACAATGAGCAGTTCTTC. Amino acids: CASSSSGPRPPDFAYNEQFF.